The next 2 T cell receptor beta chains were all read from a single sample in a study of early T cells in non-severe SARS-CoV-2 infection. TCRdb recomputed calls from the 5' RACE reads with MiXCR, one row per CDR3 protein. Altogether over 50,000 distinct CDR3 sequences are present, 11% being singletons, with the ten largest covering more than 1.5%. The sample taken for sequencing was whole blood. These receptors all come from an adult who was a healthcare worker with PCR-confirmed SARS-CoV-2 infection or an uninfected control (not recorded which).

This clonotype was seen ten or more times. V gene TRBV7-2 combines with J gene TRBJ1-1; 8 positions agree with TRBD1. Germline values: CDR1 SGHTA, CDR2 FQGNSA. The CDR3 is made up of 19 amino acids. The V gene end was trimmed by 2 bases and the J gene end by 2 bases; junction bases not matched to a gene: 16. The CDR3 sequence is CASSLPPPSRGQVNTEAFF. The DNA of the CDR3 is TGTGCCAGCAGCTTACCGCCCCCTTCCCGGGGACAGGTCAACACTGAAGCTTTCTTT.

The CDR3 bases are TGTGCCAGCGCAGCGGGGGGGGAAGGTGAGCAGTTCTTC. Residues: CASAAGGEGEQFF. The rearrangement links TRBV6-4 to TRBJ2-1, with 10 bases matching TRBD2. Germline CDR1 reads MRHNA; CDR2 reads SNTAGT. This CDR3 contains 13 residues. The junction had 7 bases not matched to a gene; V was cut back by 8 bases and J by 9 bases.